The clone carrying this T cell receptor (beta chain) has only one observation. This entry belongs to a study of blood T cells in healthy people across ages. Study information: T cells yielded about one barcoded beta molecule per two cells through template switching.

The use of a sample-barcoded 5' primer and a J-beta primer mix characterized a second PCR of 7 to 11 cycles. TCRdb recomputed calls from the 5' RACE reads with MiXCR, one row per CDR3 protein. The data show 1.2 million to 1.5 million distinct CDR3 sequences, 59% seen once. In germline, CDR1 is MDHEN, CDR2 SYDVKM. The CDR3 runs to 15 residues. A minimum of 5.5 micrograms of total RNA was extracted per sample. The clonotype comes from a man aged 18 to 35 in good health. The sample consisted of blood. The chain has TRBV28 and TRBJ2-1, with D perhaps TRBD2 (6 bases). The last part of the DNA fits TRBJ2-7 better; the J call may be wrong. DNA for the CDR3: TGTGCCAGCAGTTTATGGGAGGGTACCTACAATGAGCAGTACTTC. It specifies CASSLWEGTYNEQYF.